This T cell receptor (beta chain) emerged from a study of blood T cell repertoires in COVID-19. At the level of the study: Sites across the United States, Italy and Spain contributed samples from acute and convalescent COVID-19.

Participants came from fewer than 25 US areas, aged about 18 to 89 years. Participants had their cohort set by participant-reported clinical history. The CDR3 has 12 amino acids. Germline V gene lookup returns CDR1 MDHEN and CDR2 SYDVKM. V was shortened by 8 bases and J by 1 base, with 7 bases between the two germline ends. Assay used: immunoSEQ multiplex PCR; TCRdb lists only in-frame clones, some missing. Seen here are roughly 260,000 clones, 87% observed once, and the top ten hold about 6.9%. V gene TRBV28 combines with J gene TRBJ2-3; D remains ambiguous. This TCR was sampled from a woman in her twenties or thirties with acute COVID-19. Input material: PBMCs or T cells enriched from blood (not recorded which). CDR3 sequence reads: CASATGTDTQYF. CDR3 coding DNA: TGTGCCAGCGCAACAGGCACAGATACGCAGTATTTT. The whole variable domain, filled in from reference TRBV28 and TRBJ2-3, reads DVKVTQSSRYLVKRTGEKVFLECVQDMDHENMFWYRQDPGLGLRLIYFSYDVKMKEKGDIPEGYSVSREKKERFSLILESASTNQTSMYLCASATGTDTQYFGPGTRLTVL.